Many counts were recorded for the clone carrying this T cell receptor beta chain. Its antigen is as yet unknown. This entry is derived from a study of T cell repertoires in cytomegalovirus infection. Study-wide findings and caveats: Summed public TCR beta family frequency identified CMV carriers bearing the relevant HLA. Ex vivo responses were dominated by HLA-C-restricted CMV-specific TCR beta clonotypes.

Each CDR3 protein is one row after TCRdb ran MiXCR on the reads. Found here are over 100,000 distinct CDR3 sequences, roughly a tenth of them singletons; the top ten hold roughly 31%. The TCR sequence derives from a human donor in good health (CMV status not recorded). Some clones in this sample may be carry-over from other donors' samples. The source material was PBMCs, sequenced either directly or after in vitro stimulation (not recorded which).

CDR3 in amino acids: CASTPGTSDNGGSYNEQFF. The DNA for the CDR3 is TGTGCCAGCACACCCGGGACTAGCGATAACGGCGGCTCCTACAATGAGCAGTTCTTC. This chain links TRBV12-3 or TRBV12-4 with TRBJ2-1; the match to TRBD2 covers 10 bases. V lost 7 bases, J lost 0 bases, and 15 bases stayed unmatched. There are 19 residues in the CDR3.